The clone carrying this T cell receptor beta chain occurred a few times. The antigen is not known. It was with 60 Vbeta and 13 Jbeta primers that the PCR ran. The table came from immunoSEQ multiplex PCR; TCRdb's copy has only in-frame clones and leaves some out. The sample carries 150,000 to 200,000 clones, around 72% recorded once. These data originate in a study of cytomegalovirus exposure and HLA in healthy donors. Study-wide points: Association of 16,951 TCR beta sequences with HLA alleles was found at 0.05 false discovery rate in a later analysis. Later analysis demonstrated an association between a missense DCLRE1C variant and TCR beta V- and J-gene trimming.

Unmatched junction bases numbered 0, after V lost 2 bases and J lost 3 bases. Germline V lookup: CDR1 KGHSH, CDR2 LQKENI. The CDR3 is 14 residues long. The rearrangement links TRBV18 to TRBJ1-1; 10 bases are shared with TRBD1. The sequencing input was PBMCs. The origin of this receptor is a man aged 35-49 years in good health and CMV-seropositive. As DNA, the CDR3 is TGTGCCAGCTCACCAGGGACAGGGGACACTGAAGCTTTCTTT. Its translation is CASSPGTGDTEAFF.